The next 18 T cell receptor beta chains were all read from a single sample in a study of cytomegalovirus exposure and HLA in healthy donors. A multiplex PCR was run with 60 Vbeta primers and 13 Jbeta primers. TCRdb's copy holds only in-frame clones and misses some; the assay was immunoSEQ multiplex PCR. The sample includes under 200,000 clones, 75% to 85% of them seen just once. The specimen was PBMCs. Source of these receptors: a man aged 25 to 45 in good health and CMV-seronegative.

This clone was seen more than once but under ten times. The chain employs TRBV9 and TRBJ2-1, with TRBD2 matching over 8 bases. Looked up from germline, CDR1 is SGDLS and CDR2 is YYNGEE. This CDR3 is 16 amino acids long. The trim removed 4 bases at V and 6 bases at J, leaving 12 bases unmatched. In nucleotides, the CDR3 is TGTGCCAGCAGCTTCAGTAGCGGGGCGGCTGGCAATGAGCAGTTCTTC. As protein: CASSFSSGAAGNEQFF.

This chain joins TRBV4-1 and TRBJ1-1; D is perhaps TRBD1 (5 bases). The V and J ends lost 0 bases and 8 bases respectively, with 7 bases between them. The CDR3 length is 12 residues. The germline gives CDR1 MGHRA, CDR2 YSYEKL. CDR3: CASSQDGAEAFF. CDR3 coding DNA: TGCGCCAGCAGCCAAGATGGGGCCGAAGCTTTCTTT.

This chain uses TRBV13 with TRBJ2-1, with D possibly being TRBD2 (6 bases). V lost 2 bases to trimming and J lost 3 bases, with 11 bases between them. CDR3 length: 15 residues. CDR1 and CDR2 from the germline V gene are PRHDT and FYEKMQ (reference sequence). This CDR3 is CASSLRGGYYNEQFF. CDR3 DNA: TGTGCCAGCAGCTTAAGGGGAGGATACTACAATGAGCAGTTCTTC.

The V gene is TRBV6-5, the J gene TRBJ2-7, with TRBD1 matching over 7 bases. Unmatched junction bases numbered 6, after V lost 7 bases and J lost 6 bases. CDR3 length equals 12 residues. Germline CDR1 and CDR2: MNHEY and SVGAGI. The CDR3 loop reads CASNHRGGEQYF. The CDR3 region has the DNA TGTGCCAGCAACCACAGGGGTGGCGAGCAGTACTTC.

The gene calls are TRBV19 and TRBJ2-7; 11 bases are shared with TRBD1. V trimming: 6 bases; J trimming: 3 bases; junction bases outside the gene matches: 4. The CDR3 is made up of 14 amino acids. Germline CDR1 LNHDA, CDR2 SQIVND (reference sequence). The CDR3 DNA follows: TGTGCCAGTAGCGGGACAGGGGGTGTCTACGAGCAGTACTTC. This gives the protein CASSGTGGVYEQYF. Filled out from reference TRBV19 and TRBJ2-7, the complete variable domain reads DGGITQSPKYLFRKEGQNVTLSCEQNLNHDAMYWYRQDPGQGLRLIYYSQIVNDFQKGDIAEGYSVSREKKESFPLTVTSAQKNPTAFYLCASSGTGGVYEQYFGPGTRLTVT.

The CDR3 nucleotides are TGTGCCAGCAGCTTCCGACGGACAGGTGAGAGTGAGCAGTTCTTC. It encodes CASSFRRTGESEQFF. The chain recombines TRBV5-5 with TRBJ2-1; 7 nucleotides match TRBD1. The CDR3 totals 15 residues. The V and J ends lost 2 bases and 9 bases, in that order; junction bases with no gene match: 11. Germline V gene lookup returns CDR1 SGHKS and CDR2 YYEKEE (reference sequence).

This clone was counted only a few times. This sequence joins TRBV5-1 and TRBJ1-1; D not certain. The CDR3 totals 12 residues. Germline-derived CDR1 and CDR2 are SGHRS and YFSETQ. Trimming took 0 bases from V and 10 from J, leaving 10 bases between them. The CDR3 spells CASSLAGVAAFF. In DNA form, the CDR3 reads TGCGCCAGCAGCTTGGCCGGGGTTGCAGCTTTCTTT.

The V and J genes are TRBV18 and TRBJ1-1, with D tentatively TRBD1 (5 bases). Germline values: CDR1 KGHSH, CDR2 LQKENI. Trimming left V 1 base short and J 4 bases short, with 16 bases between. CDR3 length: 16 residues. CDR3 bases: TGTGCCAGCTCACCACAGAAGACAGCCGTTTCCACTGAAGCTTTCTTT. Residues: CASSPQKTAVSTEAFF. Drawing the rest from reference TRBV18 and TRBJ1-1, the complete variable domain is NAGVMQNPRHLVRRRGQEARLRCSPMKGHSHVYWYRQLPEEGLKFMVYLQKENIIDESGMPKERFSAEFPKEGPSILRIQQVVRGDSAAYFCASSPQKTAVSTEAFFGQGTRLTVV.

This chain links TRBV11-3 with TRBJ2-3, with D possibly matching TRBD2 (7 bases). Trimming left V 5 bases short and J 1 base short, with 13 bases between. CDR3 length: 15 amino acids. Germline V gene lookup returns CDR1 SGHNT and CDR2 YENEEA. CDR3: CASSMREGGTDTQYF. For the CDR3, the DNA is TGTGCCAGCAGCATGAGGGAGGGGGGCACAGATACGCAGTATTTT.

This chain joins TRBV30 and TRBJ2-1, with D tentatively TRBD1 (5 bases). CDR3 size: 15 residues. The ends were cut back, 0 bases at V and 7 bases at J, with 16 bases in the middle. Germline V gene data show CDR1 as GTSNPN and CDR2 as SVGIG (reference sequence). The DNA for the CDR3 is TGTGCCTGGAGTGTAGGGGCCCGGCAGATAAATGAGCAGTTCTTC. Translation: CAWSVGARQINEQFF.

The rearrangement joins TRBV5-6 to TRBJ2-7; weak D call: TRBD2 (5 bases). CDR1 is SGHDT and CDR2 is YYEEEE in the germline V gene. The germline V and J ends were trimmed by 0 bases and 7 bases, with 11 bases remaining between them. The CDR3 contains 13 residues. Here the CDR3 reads CASSLVHGVEQYF. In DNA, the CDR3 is TGTGCCAGCAGCTTGGTTCACGGGGTGGAGCAGTACTTC.

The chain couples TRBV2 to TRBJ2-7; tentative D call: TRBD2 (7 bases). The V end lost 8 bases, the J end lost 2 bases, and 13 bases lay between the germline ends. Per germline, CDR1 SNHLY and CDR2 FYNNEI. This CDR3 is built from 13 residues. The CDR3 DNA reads TGTGCCAGCCTGTCCGGGGGGCCCTACGAGCAGTACTTC. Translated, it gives CASLSGGPYEQYF.

The CDR3 DNA sequence: TGTGCCAGCAGCTTTGACAGGGGCCTGAACACCGGGGAGCTGTTTTTT. This codes for CASSFDRGLNTGELFF. The chain recombines TRBV7-9 with TRBJ2-2, with TRBD1 matching over 8 bases. Germline V gene sequence: CDR1 SEHNR, CDR2 FQNEAQ (reference sequence). The CDR3 runs to 16 residues. With 3 bases clipped from V and 1 base from J, the junction kept 4 bases outside the gene matches.

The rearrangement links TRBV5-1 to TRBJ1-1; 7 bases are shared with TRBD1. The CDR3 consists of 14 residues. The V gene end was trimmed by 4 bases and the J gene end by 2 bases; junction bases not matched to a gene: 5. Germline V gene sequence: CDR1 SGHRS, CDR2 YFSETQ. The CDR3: CASSGDRENTEAFF. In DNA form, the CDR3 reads TGCGCCAGCAGCGGGGACAGAGAAAACACTGAAGCTTTCTTT.

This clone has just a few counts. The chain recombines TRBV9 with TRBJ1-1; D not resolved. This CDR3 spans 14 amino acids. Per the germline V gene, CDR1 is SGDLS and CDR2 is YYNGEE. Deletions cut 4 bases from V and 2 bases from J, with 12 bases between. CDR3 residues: CASSPGGLNTEAFF. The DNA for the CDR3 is TGTGCCAGCAGCCCCGGAGGGCTTAACACTGAAGCTTTCTTT.

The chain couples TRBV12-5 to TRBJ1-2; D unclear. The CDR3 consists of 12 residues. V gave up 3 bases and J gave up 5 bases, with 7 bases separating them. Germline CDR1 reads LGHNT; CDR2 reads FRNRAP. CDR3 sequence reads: CASGFEEYGYTF. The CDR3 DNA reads TGTGCTAGTGGTTTCGAGGAATATGGCTACACCTTC.

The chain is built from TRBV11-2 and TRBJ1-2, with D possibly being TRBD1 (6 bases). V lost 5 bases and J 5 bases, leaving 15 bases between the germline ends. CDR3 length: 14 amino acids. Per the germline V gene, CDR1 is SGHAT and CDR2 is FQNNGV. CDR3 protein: CASSHEQGRYGYTF. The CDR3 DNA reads TGTGCCAGCAGCCACGAACAGGGAAGGTATGGCTACACCTTC. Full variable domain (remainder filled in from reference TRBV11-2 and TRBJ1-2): EAGVAQSPRYKIIEKRQSVAFWCNPISGHATLYWYQQILGQGPKLLIQFQNNGVVDDSQLPKDRFSAERLKGVDSTLKIQPAKLEDSAVYLCASSHEQGRYGYTFGSGTRLTVV.

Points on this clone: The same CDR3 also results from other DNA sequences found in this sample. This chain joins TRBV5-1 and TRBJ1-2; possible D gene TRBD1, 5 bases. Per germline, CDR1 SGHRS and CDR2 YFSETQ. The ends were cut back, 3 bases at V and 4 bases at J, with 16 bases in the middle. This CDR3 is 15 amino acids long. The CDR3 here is CASSSTGAPSYGYTF. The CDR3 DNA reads TGCGCCAGCAGCTCCACAGGAGCACCTTCCTATGGCTACACCTTC.